Below, one TCR beta chain is given with its context. The antigen is undetermined. Extraction of RNA preceded its reverse transcription into cDNA, which served as the sequencing template. Sequenced by immunoSEQ multiplex PCR; TCRdb stores in-frame clones only, minus some. Counted here are 150,000 or so clones, roughly three fifths occurring once; the ten biggest clones make up roughly 6.7%. The sample originates from a study of CD8+ T cells in alopecia areata. Regarding the study as a whole: Shared TCR sequences were less clear between patients than in mice, possibly partly from HLA diversity. Lesional scalp, especially alopecia totalis/universalis, showed higher clonality than normal scalp.

The investigators collected lesional scalp punch biopsies and peripheral blood from alopecia areata patients. Germline values: CDR1 SQVTM, CDR2 ANQGSEA. The CDR3 loop spans 13 amino acids. The starting material was CD4+ T cells sorted from blood, obtained at week 0. The genes are TRBV29-1 and TRBJ2-7; 8 nucleotides agree with TRBD2. This sequence was found in a human donor with alopecia areata. CDR3 nucleotides: TGCAGAAGAACGGGACTAGTTGCCTACGAGCAGTACTTC. It codes for CRRTGLVAYEQYF.